The 20 T cell receptor beta chains presented below share a single source sample, sequenced in a study of identical twins. TCRdb itself ran the 5' RACE reads through MiXCR, one entry per CDR3 protein. The sample carries some 1,600,000 distinct CDR3 sequences, about 32% recorded once. Input material: cord blood. These receptors all stem from a newborn girl in good health.

On this clonotype: An end of the junction does not agree with germline; a read error may underlie this. The chain joins TRBV20-1 to TRBJ2-4, with D tentatively TRBD2 (5 bases). This CDR3 comprises 17 residues. CDR1 is DFQATT and CDR2 is SNEGSKA in the germline V gene (reference sequence). The CDR3, as DNA: TGCAGTGCCAGAGTCTCTGGACTTCTCCTAGCCAAAAACATTCAGTACTTC. Encoded protein: CSARVSGLLLAKNIQYF.

This chain connects TRBV6-5 to TRBJ2-5, with 8 bases identical to TRBD2. Trimming took 2 bases from V and 11 from J; bases not matched to a gene: 13. The CDR3 covers 15 residues. Per germline, CDR1 MNHEY and CDR2 SVGAGI. The CDR3, as DNA: TGTGCCAGCAGTTACACTAGCGGCTCCTACAATGAGCAGTACTTC. Encoded protein: CASSYTSGSYNEQYF.

This clonotype was detected a few times. The chain couples TRBV18 to TRBJ2-7; 8 nucleotides agree with TRBD2. The junction had 10 bases not matched to a gene; V was cut back by 0 bases and J by 0 bases. The V gene's germline CDR1 is KGHSH and CDR2 LQKENI. The CDR3 has 18 amino acids. Written as DNA, the CDR3 is TGTGCCAGCTCACCACCAACTTCATTAGCGGGGCCCTCCTACGAGCAGTACTTC. It is translated as CASSPPTSLAGPSYEQYF.

This clonotype was seen only a few times. The genes are TRBV24-1 and TRBJ1-5, with D possibly matching TRBD1 (6 bases). The CDR3 covers 14 residues. The germline V and J ends were trimmed by 2 bases and 3 bases, with 7 bases remaining between them. Germline V lookup: CDR1 KGHDR, CDR2 SFDVKD. The CDR3 loop reads CATSDWDNNQPQHF. The CDR3 region has the DNA TGTGCCACCAGTGATTGGGACAACAATCAGCCCCAGCATTTT.

This clonotype was seen a few times. The genes are TRBV4-2 and TRBJ2-3; 13 positions agree with TRBD2. Unmatched junction bases numbered 5, after V lost 0 bases and J lost 2 bases. Germline V gene lookup returns CDR1 LGHNA and CDR2 YNFKEQ. The CDR3 has 18 amino acids. For the CDR3, the DNA is TGTGCCAGCAGCCAAGAGGCAACTAGCGGGAGGGTCACAGATACGCAGTATTTT. It codes for CASSQEATSGRVTDTQYF.

As regards this clonotype: An end of the junction does not agree with germline; a read error may underlie this. V gene TRBV12-3 or TRBV12-4 combines with J gene TRBJ2-7; D call uncertain. The CDR3 loop spans 15 amino acids. The CDR3 bases are TGTGCCAGCAGTTTAACGCCAAACCTCTCCTACGTGCAGTACTTC. Protein product: CASSLTPNLSYVQYF.

This sequence joins TRBV7-7 and TRBJ2-1, with 7 positions matching TRBD1. The V gene's germline CDR1 is SSHAT and CDR2 FNYEAQ (reference sequence). The CDR3 runs to 15 residues. Trimming cost V 5 bases and J 5 bases; bases outside gene matches: 9. The CDR3 region is CASSPGQRTNNEQFF. DNA for the CDR3: TGTGCCAGCAGCCCGGGACAGAGAACTAACAATGAGCAGTTCTTC.

The chain has TRBV25-1 and TRBJ2-7; D gene uncertain. Trimming took 3 bases from V and 0 from J, leaving 9 bases between them. Germline V lookup: CDR1 MGHDK, CDR2 SYGVNS. CDR3 length: 14 residues. The CDR3 coding sequence is TGTGCCAGCAGTGATTCAGCTCTCTCCTACGAGCAGTACTTC. Its protein is CASSDSALSYEQYF.

This clonotype turned up a few times. The chain couples TRBV3-1 to TRBJ1-1, with a tentative D call TRBD1 (6 bases). The germline gives CDR1 LGHDT, CDR2 YNNKEL (reference sequence). CDR3 length equals 15 residues. V lost 5 bases and J lost 2, with 15 bases in between. The CDR3 is CASSNTGTRNTEAFF. CDR3 bases: TGTGCCAGCAGCAACACCGGGACAAGAAACACTGAAGCTTTCTTT.

The rearrangement uses TRBV12-3 or TRBV12-4 and TRBJ2-7; 7 positions agree with TRBD1. This CDR3 has 15 amino acids. Germline trimming cut 5 bases from V and 0 bases from J; bases unmatched to any gene: 7. In DNA form, the CDR3 reads TGTGCCAGCAGTATCTCGACAGGGAGCTCCTACGAGCAGTACTTC. It encodes CASSISTGSSYEQYF.

This clonotype was seen a few times. V and J are TRBV11-2 and TRBJ2-7, with a tentative D call TRBD2 (7 bases). The CDR3 totals 15 residues. Germline V gene lookup returns CDR1 SGHAT and CDR2 FQNNGV. V gave up 5 bases and J gave up 3 bases, with 17 bases separating them. The CDR3 DNA sequence: TGTGCCAGCAGCCCGGGGGGCGGGGGCCGCTACGAGCAGTACTTC. As protein: CASSPGGGGRYEQYF. Supplemented by reference TRBV11-2 and TRBJ2-7, the full variable domain reads EAGVAQSPRYKIIEKRQSVAFWCNPISGHATLYWYQQILGQGPKLLIQFQNNGVVDDSQLPKDRFSAERLKGVDSTLKIQPAKLEDSAVYLCASSPGGGGRYEQYFGPGTRLTVT.

DNA of the CDR3: TGTGCCACCAGTGATTTGGAGGCCTCCTACAATGAGCAGTACTTC. Its translation is CATSDLEASYNEQYF. The chain couples TRBV24-1 to TRBJ2-7, with D hard to call. Germline CDR1 reads KGHDR; CDR2 reads SFDVKD. The CDR3 covers 15 residues. Between the trimmed V and J ends, which lost 0 bases and 7 bases, there was a span of 15 bases.

This clonotype was counted between two and nine times. The rearrangement uses TRBV12-3 or TRBV12-4 and TRBJ2-3; 9 bases agree with TRBD1. The CDR3 extends over 15 amino acids. V was clipped by 3 bases and J by 5 bases; unmatched bases: 6. The CDR3 sequence: CASSFSGQGRDTQYF. CDR3 DNA sequence: TGTGCCAGCAGTTTTTCGGGACAGGGAAGAGATACGCAGTATTTT.

This clonotype occurred a few times. This chain connects TRBV20-1 to TRBJ1-4; D remains ambiguous. The CDR3 runs 14 residues. From germline, CDR1 is DFQATT and CDR2 SNEGSKA (reference sequence). V was trimmed by 3 bases and J by 8 bases, leaving 16 bases between them. The CDR3 DNA sequence: TGCAGTGCTAGTCCACACAACCGGGCCGAAAAACTGTTTTTT. Its protein product is CSASPHNRAEKLFF.

The V and J genes are TRBV2 and TRBJ2-1; the match to TRBD2 covers 12 bases. The germline gives CDR1 SNHLY, CDR2 FYNNEI. The CDR3 consists of 15 residues. Losses at the gene ends were 7 bases for V and 8 bases for J; bases not matched to a gene: 9. CDR3 bases: TGTGCCAGCACGACTAGCGGGAGACGGATGGATGAGCAGTTCTTC. It is translated as CASTTSGRRMDEQFF. Together with reference TRBV2 and TRBJ2-1, the CDR3 gives the full variable domain: EPEVTQTPSHQVTQMGQEVILRCVPISNHLYFYWYRQILGQKVEFLVSFYNNEISEKSEIFDDQFSVERPDGSNFTLKIRSTKLEDSAMYFCASTTSGRRMDEQFFGPGTRLTVL.

Remarks on this clonotype: A much larger clone differs from this one at a single base, so this may be a read error. The V call is TRBV6-5, the J call TRBJ2-4; 9 bases are a match to TRBD1. Germline-derived CDR1 and CDR2 are MNHEY and SVGAGI. There are 16 residues in the CDR3. CDR3 coding DNA: TGTGCCGGCAGTTACCCGGGGACAGGGCTTAGGGACATTCAGTACTTC. It specifies CAGSYPGTGLRDIQYF.

This clonotype has a handful of counts. The V and J genes are TRBV5-4 and TRBJ2-3; 15 bases align to TRBD2. CDR3 length: 17 residues. Per the germline V gene, CDR1 is SGHNT and CDR2 is YYREEE (reference sequence). V was clipped by 1 base and J by 6 bases; unmatched bases: 6. CDR3 sequence: CASSLRWTSGRADTQYF. For the CDR3, the DNA is TGTGCCAGCAGCTTGAGATGGACTAGCGGGAGGGCCGATACGCAGTATTTT.

The V gene is TRBV6-5, the J gene TRBJ2-1; D unclear. Trimming took off 2 bases at V and 5 bases at J, with 10 bases between the two ends. The CDR3 spans 14 residues. Germline CDR1 reads MNHEY; CDR2 reads SVGAGI. CDR3 region: CASSYAPGNNEQFF. The CDR3 nucleotides are TGTGCCAGCAGTTACGCCCCCGGCAACAATGAGCAGTTCTTC.

Only one count was recorded for this clonotype. At one end, the junction sequence differs from germline, possibly due to a read error. This chain connects TRBV28 to TRBJ1-5; 7 bases are shared with TRBD1. This CDR3 spans 15 amino acids. Per germline, CDR1 MDHEN and CDR2 SYDVKM. The CDR3 bases are TGTGCCGGCAGCCCAGGGGGGACGAGCAATCAGCCCCAGCATTTT. Translating gives CAGSPGGTSNQPQHF.

Here the CDR3 reads CASSFRHSSTDTQYF. The CDR3, as DNA: TGTGCCAGCAGTTTCAGGCATTCTAGCACAGATACGCAGTATTTT. V gene TRBV12-3 or TRBV12-4 combines with J gene TRBJ2-3, with D unresolved. V lost 3 bases, J lost 0 bases, and 10 bases lay in between. There are 15 residues in the CDR3.